The sequence of this TCR beta chain was determined in a study of blood T cell repertoires in COVID-19. This table comes from immunoSEQ multiplex PCR, and its TCRdb copy is limited to in-frame clones, with some not included. This sample has around 60,000 clones, with over 75% found just once. The receptor's source is a human donor in a cohort sampled during active COVID-19. Sequences were obtained from peripheral blood.

CDR3 bases: TGTGCCAGCAGCTTGAACGGGATTGAGCAGTTCTTC. Encoded protein: CASSLNGIEQFF. The rearrangement links TRBV7-3 to TRBJ2-1, with a possible D match to TRBD2 (5 bases). This CDR3 spans 12 amino acids. Trimming pared 3 bases from V and 9 bases from J, leaving 9 bases between. Germline V CDR1 and CDR2: SGHTA, FQGTGA.